The subject of this entry is one T cell receptor beta chain. Its antigen is currently unknown. TCRdb's table, derived via immunoSEQ multiplex PCR, lists solely in-frame clones and lacks some. The table lists around 130,000 clones, more than 70% of them singletons. This record comes from a study of T cell responses to AZD1222 COVID-19 vaccine. The wider study: Investigators merged groups given second doses at roughly 4 or roughly 12 weeks. Whole-study results and caveats: Females made up more of the donors, who were largely white British, and clonal diversity may have come out too low. CD4 TCRs associated with vaccination spanned spike, dominating at 160-218 and 743-854.

Specimen: peripheral blood, collected on day 0 of AZD1222 vaccination. This sequence was found in an adult in good health.

The CDR3 region is CASSLELRGLNTEAFF. CDR3 DNA sequence: TGCGCCAGCAGCCTGGAGCTCAGGGGGCTGAACACTGAAGCTTTCTTT. V and J are TRBV5-1 and TRBJ1-1; 8 bases are a match to TRBD1. CDR1 SGHRS and CDR2 YFSETQ come from the germline V gene. This CDR3 contains 16 residues. V was pared by 4 bases and J by 0 bases, with 8 bases of the junction left unmatched.